The 28 T cell receptor beta chains below were found in one sample sequenced in a study of T cell responses to AZD1222 COVID-19 vaccine. Using immunoSEQ multiplex PCR, the repertoire was profiled, and TCRdb retains in-frame clones only, with some absent. This table holds roughly 180,000 clones, 75% to 90% found once. Here the sequenced sample was peripheral blood, taken on day 0 of MenACWY control vaccination. Receptors were obtained from an adult in good health.

The chain combines TRBV27 with TRBJ1-6, with D unclear. Trimming cost V 8 bases and J 3 bases, with 8 bases left between them. The CDR3 runs 13 residues. Per germline, CDR1 MNHEY and CDR2 SMNVEV (reference sequence). The CDR3: CASRIDYNSPLHF. The DNA for the CDR3 is TGTGCCAGCCGCATCGACTATAATTCACCCCTCCACTTT.

The chain uses TRBV5-4 and TRBJ2-1, with 10 bases identical to TRBD2. J was trimmed by 6 bases and V by 9 bases; bases with no gene match: 9. Germline V gene sequence: CDR1 SGHNT, CDR2 YYREEE (reference sequence). The CDR3 extends over 14 amino acids. CDR3: CATQARLAGNEQFF. CDR3 sequence (DNA): TGTGCCACCCAAGCGAGACTAGCGGGCAATGAGCAGTTCTTC.

The genes are TRBV19 and TRBJ2-3; the D gene is possibly TRBD2 (5 bases). Germline V gene sequence: CDR1 LNHDA, CDR2 SQIVND (reference sequence). The CDR3 extends over 13 amino acids. With 7 bases removed from V and 2 bases from J, the gap between germline ends came to 10 bases. Here the CDR3 DNA reads TGTGCCAGTACTGGGAGATCCACAGATACGCAGTATTTT. Amino acids: CASTGRSTDTQYF.

This chain uses TRBV9 with TRBJ2-3, with D maybe TRBD2 (6 bases). This CDR3 is built from 15 residues. Germline loops: CDR1 SGDLS, CDR2 YYNGEE. Trimming cost V 1 base and J 4 bases, with 13 bases left between them. The CDR3 reads CASSVTGVSPDTQYF. In DNA, the CDR3 is TGTGCCAGCAGCGTAACGGGAGTTTCGCCAGATACGCAGTATTTT.

V is TRBV7-2 and J is TRBJ2-5; 7 bases are a match to TRBD1. Germline assignment: CDR1 SGHTA and CDR2 FQGNSA. Trimming removed 1 base from V and 1 base from J; junction bases left unmatched: 3. CDR3 length: 15 residues. CDR3 nucleotides: TGTGCCAGCAGCTTAGGGGACAGACCCCAAGAGACCCAGTACTTC. This gives the protein CASSLGDRPQETQYF.

This clone appeared a single time. CDR3 in amino acids: CASSQQGAVGYTF. The DNA for the CDR3 is TGTGCCAGCAGCCAACAGGGGGCCGTTGGCTACACCTTC. The chain is built from TRBV3-1 (or the pseudogene TRBV3-2) and TRBJ1-2, with 8 bases fitting TRBD1. Germline CDR1 reads LGHDT; CDR2 reads YNNKEL (reference sequence). The junction had 3 bases not matched to a gene; V was cut back by 2 bases and J by 7 bases. The CDR3 totals 13 residues.

This clone was counted a few times. The chain is built from TRBV11-2 and TRBJ1-1; D is unresolved. V lost 3 bases and J 1 base, leaving 21 bases between the germline ends. This CDR3 is 18 amino acids long. Germline CDR1 is SGHAT and CDR2 is FQNNGV. CDR3 residues: CASSFAAGPYTENTEAFF. CDR3 DNA sequence: TGTGCCAGCAGCTTTGCGGCCGGCCCCTACACTGAGAACACTGAAGCTTTCTTT.

The chain is built from TRBV2 and TRBJ1-5; tentative D call: TRBD1 (6 bases). Germline assignment: CDR1 SNHLY and CDR2 FYNNEI. This CDR3 comprises 12 residues. V was cut by 8 bases and J by 4 bases, with 9 bases left in between. For the CDR3, the DNA is TGTGCCAGCTCAGGGGCAAATCAGCCCCAGCATTTT. Its translation is CASSGANQPQHF.

The DNA of the CDR3 is TGTGCCAGCAACCCGCAAGGTCGAGATACGCAGTATTTT. Encoded protein: CASNPQGRDTQYF. J is TRBJ2-3 and V is TRBV28; D uncertain. Per germline, CDR1 MDHEN and CDR2 SYDVKM. Trimming left V 7 bases short and J 5 bases short, with 13 bases between. This CDR3 is built from 13 residues.

The chain employs TRBV11-3 and TRBJ2-2; 8 bases match TRBD1. This CDR3 has 16 residues. Trimming cost V 4 bases and J 5 bases; bases outside gene matches: 9. Germline V lookup: CDR1 SGHNT, CDR2 YENEEA. CDR3 sequence: CASSSVGQGKTGELFF. The CDR3 nucleotides are TGTGCCAGCAGCTCGGTAGGACAGGGCAAGACCGGGGAGCTGTTTTTT.

The chain employs TRBV28 and TRBJ2-3; possibly TRBD2 for D (6 bases). The length of the CDR3 is 16 residues. Germline V gene lookup returns CDR1 MDHEN and CDR2 SYDVKM. V was clipped by 1 base and J by 4 bases, with 15 bases between them. The DNA for the CDR3 is TGTGCCAGCAGTTTATCGGGCAGGGAGGCATCAGATACGCAGTATTTT. This encodes CASSLSGREASDTQYF. The full variable domain, with the rest looked up from reference TRBV28 and TRBJ2-3, is DVKVTQSSRYLVKRTGEKVFLECVQDMDHENMFWYRQDPGLGLRLIYFSYDVKMKEKGDIPEGYSVSREKKERFSLILESASTNQTSMYLCASSLSGREASDTQYFGPGTRLTVL.

For this clone: One end of the junction fails to match germline, which may point to a read error. The gene calls are TRBV24-1 and TRBJ2-7; 13 bases map to TRBD2. The length of the CDR3 is 16 residues. The V gene's germline CDR1 is KGHDR and CDR2 SFDVKD. Here the CDR3 reads CATSAATSGGPYEQYF. The CDR3 nucleotides read TGTGCCACTAGTGCGGCGACTAGCGGGGGGCCCTACGAGCAGTACTTC.

V usage is TRBV19 and J usage is TRBJ2-7, with 9 bases aligning to TRBD1. CDR3 length: 13 residues. Trimming cost V 5 bases and J 5 bases; bases outside gene matches: 4. From germline, CDR1 is LNHDA and CDR2 SQIVND (reference sequence). The CDR3: CASSYRGLDEQYF. The CDR3 bases are TGTGCCAGTAGTTACAGGGGGCTCGACGAGCAGTACTTC.

Here the CDR3 reads CASSVAAGGTDTQYF. The CDR3 region has the DNA TGTGCCAGCAGCGTAGCAGCGGGAGGTACAGATACGCAGTATTTT. The V call is TRBV9, the J call TRBJ2-3; 9 bases map to TRBD2. The V gene's germline CDR1 is SGDLS and CDR2 YYNGEE. The length of the CDR3 is 15 residues. With 0 bases clipped from V and 3 bases from J, the junction kept 2 bases outside the gene matches.

V usage is TRBV6-5 and J usage is TRBJ1-1, with unresolved D. The V and J ends lost 4 bases and 4 bases respectively, with 4 bases between them. CDR1 is MNHEY and CDR2 is SVGAGI in the germline V gene. CDR3 length: 11 amino acids. The CDR3: CASSLGTEAFF. The CDR3 DNA follows: TGTGCCAGCAGTTTGGGCACTGAAGCTTTCTTT.

This clone occurred a few times. V and J are TRBV6-2 or TRBV6-3 and TRBJ1-2; no clear D gene. This CDR3 is built from 14 residues. The V gene's germline CDR1 is MNHEY and CDR2 SVGEGT. V was shortened by 5 bases and J by 4 bases, with 14 bases between the two germline ends. The CDR3 sequence: CASSRRTDGYGYTF. Here the CDR3 DNA reads TGTGCCAGCAGTCGACGGACTGACGGCTATGGCTACACCTTC.

This clone came up once. V and J are TRBV2 and TRBJ2-7; no clear D. V was trimmed by 2 bases and J by 1 base, leaving 9 bases between them. The CDR3 is made up of 14 amino acids. CDR1 SNHLY and CDR2 FYNNEI come from the germline V gene. Here the CDR3 DNA reads TGTGCCAGCAGTGAAACGACGCATTCCTACGAGCAGTACTTC. Translation gives CASSETTHSYEQYF.

This chain joins TRBV20-1 and TRBJ2-7; unclear D gene. The CDR3 spans 13 residues. Germline CDR1 reads DFQATT; CDR2 reads SNEGSKA (reference sequence). V shed 3 bases and J shed 2 bases, with 11 bases lying between them. CDR3 sequence (DNA): TGCAGTGCTAGTGTTGACCTAGCCTACGAGCAGTACTTC. The encoded protein is CSASVDLAYEQYF.

This clone was recorded only once. CDR3 DNA sequence: TGCGCCAGCAGCAACCCCGGGACAGGGGGCGGCGGCACTGAAGCTTTCTTT. Protein sequence: CASSNPGTGGGGTEAFF. The chain has TRBV5-1 and TRBJ1-1, with 12 bases matching TRBD1. V was pared by 4 bases and J by 4 bases, with 11 bases of the junction left unmatched. The CDR3 has 17 residues. In germline, CDR1 is SGHRS, CDR2 YFSETQ.

This chain uses TRBV21-1 with TRBJ2-2; no DNA check was done on the table's D call, TRBD1. TRBV21-1 is a recognized pseudogene. This CDR3 has 18 residues. In DNA form, the CDR3 reads TGTGCCAGCAGCAAAGTTGGGGCCTCCAGGGGGATAGCCGGGGAGCTGTTTTTT. Amino acid sequence: CASSKVGASRGIAGELFF.

The genes are TRBV19 and TRBJ1-5, with D tentatively TRBD1 (5 bases). The CDR3 length is 14 residues. The germline gives CDR1 LNHDA, CDR2 SQIVND (reference sequence). V was trimmed by 1 base and J by 7 bases, leaving 11 bases between them. Here the CDR3 reads CASSIGGAGQPQHF. For the CDR3, the DNA is TGTGCCAGTAGTATAGGAGGGGCAGGGCAGCCCCAGCATTTT.

The V call is TRBV15, the J call TRBJ1-5, with D unresolved. Germline V lookup: CDR1 LNHNV, CDR2 YYDKDF (reference sequence). The length of the CDR3 is 14 residues. The V end was cut by 3 bases, the J end by 0 bases, with 6 bases between. DNA of the CDR3: TGTGCCACCAGCAGGGACCCTAGCAATCAGCCCCAGCATTTT. Translation: CATSRDPSNQPQHF.

This clone was observed once. This chain uses TRBV11-2 with TRBJ1-4; D unclear. The V end lost 0 bases, the J end lost 11 bases, and 16 bases lay between the germline ends. CDR3 length: 15 residues. Germline CDR1 SGHAT, CDR2 FQNNGV. The CDR3 DNA sequence: TGTGCCAGCAGCTTAGATCTCCCGGCAAACCTCAAACTGTTTTTT. Its protein is CASSLDLPANLKLFF.

With regard to this clone: A junction boundary mismatches the germline segment, possibly from a read error. The chain joins TRBV7-7 to TRBJ2-2; 8 nucleotides align to TRBD1. The CDR3 covers 16 residues. Per germline, CDR1 SSHAT and CDR2 FNYEAQ (reference sequence). The CDR3 region is CASSLRTGPHTGELFF. In DNA, the CDR3 is TGTGCTAGCAGCTTAAGGACAGGGCCCCACACCGGGGAGCTGTTTTTT.

This clone appeared a single time. The V call is TRBV2, the J call TRBJ1-5; the match to TRBD1 covers 8 bases. V was clipped by 6 bases and J by 4 bases; unmatched bases: 17. CDR1 and CDR2 (germline): SNHLY, FYNNEI. This CDR3 region has 18 residues. CDR3 protein: CASRNWAGGSSVNQPQHF. Written as DNA, the CDR3 is TGTGCCAGCAGGAATTGGGCAGGGGGCTCCTCCGTTAATCAGCCCCAGCATTTT. The complete variable domain, with remaining parts taken from reference TRBV2 and TRBJ1-5, reads EPEVTQTPSHQVTQMGQEVILRCVPISNHLYFYWYRQILGQKVEFLVSFYNNEISEKSEIFDDQFSVERPDGSNFTLKIRSTKLEDSAMYFCASRNWAGGSSVNQPQHFGDGTRLSIL.

The chain combines TRBV28 with TRBJ2-4; TRBD1 matches 8 bases. The germline V gene has CDR1 MDHEN and CDR2 SYDVKM. The CDR3 is made up of 15 amino acids. J was trimmed by 0 bases and V by 6 bases; bases with no gene match: 4. The CDR3 bases are TGTGCCAGCAGCCCCACAGGGGGAGCCAAAAACATTCAGTACTTC. It yields the protein CASSPTGGAKNIQYF. Drawing the rest from reference TRBV28 and TRBJ2-4, the complete variable domain is DVKVTQSSRYLVKRTGEKVFLECVQDMDHENMFWYRQDPGLGLRLIYFSYDVKMKEKGDIPEGYSVSREKKERFSLILESASTNQTSMYLCASSPTGGAKNIQYFGAGTRLSVL.

The chain recombines TRBV9 with TRBJ2-3, with TRBD2 matching 7 bases. After removal of 0 bases from V and 3 bases from J, the junction contained 7 bases not matched to a gene. CDR3 size: 16 residues. Germline values: CDR1 SGDLS, CDR2 YYNGEE. The CDR3 reads CASSVGSRERTDTQYF. As DNA, the CDR3 is TGTGCCAGCAGCGTAGGGTCGCGGGAGAGGACAGATACGCAGTATTTT.

The chain carries TRBV11-2 and TRBJ2-7, with TRBD2 identical over 8 bases. With V trimmed by 5 bases and J by 7 bases, 13 bases remained unmatched. The CDR3 has 15 amino acids. CDR1 is SGHAT, CDR2 FQNNGV, per germline. The chain's CDR3 is CASSPMGSGSWEQYF. Written as DNA, the CDR3 is TGTGCCAGCAGCCCCATGGGGAGCGGGAGTTGGGAGCAGTACTTC.